This T cell receptor beta chain was identified during a study of chemoradiotherapy in HPV16-positive cancers. The overall study: Candidate HPV-specific T-cell clones and common TCR motifs came from functional assays in a couple of HPV16-positive patients. Study-level results: Better recurrence-free survival went with HPV-responsive T-cell expansion in HPV16-positive patients. Only a couple of HPV16-positive patients supplied the functional HPV-specificity definition. Candidate HPV-specific clones and E7-related TCR motifs grew in tumor during treatment.

The method was immunoSEQ multiplex PCR; TCRdb's version includes in-frame clones alone and lacks a portion of them. The sample carries 20,000 to 25,000 clones, about 87% recorded once. Notes on this clone: Its target is unknown.

This CDR3 comprises 15 residues. Germline V gives CDR1 MNHEY, CDR2 SVGAGI. V dropped 6 bases and J dropped 4; count of bases not matched to a gene: 6. This receptor was taken from a human donor with HPV-associated anogenital cancer. Source: blood, taken from a patient who underwent chemoradiotherapy. The chain combines TRBV6-5 with TRBJ1-5, with 10 bases identical to TRBD1. In DNA form, the CDR3 reads TGTGCCAGCAGACGGACAGGGGGACGGAATCAGCCCCAGCATTTT. It is translated as CASRRTGGRNQPQHF.